One T cell receptor beta chain is described in this entry. This entry is derived from a study of T cell changes during pregnancy in multiple sclerosis. TCRdb's copy holds only in-frame clones and misses some; the assay was immunoSEQ multiplex PCR. The table has about 83,000 clones, over 80% seen once. The CDR3 is made up of 21 amino acids. CDR1 is LNHDA, CDR2 SQIVND, per germline (reference sequence). The trim removed 3 bases at V and 1 base at J, leaving 14 bases unmatched. The chain has TRBV19 and TRBJ2-1; TRBD2 matches 14 bases. The sample consisted of PBMCs, taken in the first trimester of pregnancy. The sequence was collected from a female donor in good health, serving as a control in a pregnancy study. Some clones in this sample may be carry-over from other donors' samples. The CDR3 coding sequence is TGTGCCAGTAGTATTCGGACAGGCAGACTAGCGGGAGGGTCGTCCTACAATGAGCAGTTCTTC. Residues: CASSIRTGRLAGGSSYNEQFF.